The 31 T cell receptor beta chains presented below share a single source sample, sequenced in a study of cytotoxic CD8 clonotypes in ibrutinib-treated CLL. Using immunoSEQ multiplex PCR, the repertoire was profiled, and TCRdb retains in-frame clones only, with some absent. The sample comprises 200,000 or so clones, 75% to 85% of which are singletons, and 11% rests with the top ten. The starting material was PBMCs, obtained after 12 months of ibrutinib treatment. Receptors originate from a human donor with chronic lymphocytic leukemia.

This clone was observed once. V gene TRBV5-1 combines with J gene TRBJ2-2; TRBD2 agrees at 7 bases. CDR3 size: 15 residues. V was clipped by 3 bases and J by 4 bases; unmatched bases: 6. Germline V gives CDR1 SGHRS, CDR2 YFSETQ. In DNA form, the CDR3 reads TGCGCCAGCAGCTCAAGACTAGCTGTCACCGGGGAGCTGTTTTTT. It codes for CASSSRLAVTGELFF.

The chain couples TRBV18 to TRBJ1-6, with 8 bases that match TRBD1. The germline CDR1 and CDR2 sequences are KGHSH and LQKENI. V lost 6 bases, J lost 8 bases, and 3 bases stayed unmatched. The CDR3 spans 13 residues. In nucleotides, the CDR3 is TGTGCCAGCTCCCTACAGGGGGATTCACCCCTCCACTTT. This gives the protein CASSLQGDSPLHF.

This sequence joins TRBV6-5 and TRBJ2-7; 9 bases agree with TRBD1. The CDR3 length is 12 residues. Germline CDR1 reads MNHEY; CDR2 reads SVGAGI. V was clipped by 6 bases and J by 7 bases; unmatched bases: 4. The CDR3 nucleotides are TGTGCCAGCAGGGGACAGGGCGCGGAGCAGTACTTC. As protein: CASRGQGAEQYF.

This chain connects TRBV5-1 to TRBJ2-3; D may be TRBD2 (6 bases). Per the germline V gene, CDR1 is SGHRS and CDR2 is YFSETQ. This CDR3 is 14 amino acids long. V was shortened by 7 bases and J by 6 bases, with 18 bases between the two germline ends. The CDR3 sequence is CASGDPRGADTQYF. CDR3 coding DNA: TGCGCCAGCGGGGACCCACGCGGGGCGGATACGCAGTATTTT.

This clone was recorded a few times. J is TRBJ2-1 and V is TRBV30, with D uncertain. The CDR3 sequence is 10 residues long. V was cut by 0 bases and J by 8 bases, with 2 bases left in between. CDR1 GTSNPN and CDR2 SVGIG come from the germline V gene (reference sequence). The CDR3 protein is CAWSVHEQFF. CDR3 DNA: TGTGCCTGGAGTGTCCATGAGCAGTTCTTC.

The chain recombines TRBV27 with TRBJ1-1, with D hard to call. Germline assignment: CDR1 MNHEY and CDR2 SMNVEV (reference sequence). CDR3 length equals 9 residues. V gave up 8 bases and J gave up 13 bases, with 11 bases separating them. CDR3 protein: CASPRIVFF. For the CDR3, the DNA is TGTGCCAGCCCGAGAATCGTTTTCTTT.

V gene TRBV5-4 combines with J gene TRBJ1-2; perhaps TRBD1 as D (5 bases). Trimming pared 3 bases from V and 8 bases from J, leaving 23 bases between. CDR1 is SGHNT and CDR2 is YYREEE in the germline V gene (reference sequence). The CDR3 runs to 16 residues. In DNA, the CDR3 is TGTGCCAGCAGCTCCGAGAGAATTATCAGGGTTAAAGGCTACACCTTC. It codes for CASSSERIIRVKGYTF.

This clone was counted between two and nine times. The chain couples TRBV5-1 to TRBJ1-6, with 8 bases that match TRBD1. J was trimmed by 10 bases and V by 2 bases; bases with no gene match: 5. The CDR3 is made up of 14 amino acids. CDR1 is SGHRS, CDR2 YFSETQ, per germline. In DNA, the CDR3 is TGCGCCAGCAGCTTTGGACAGGGCGGCTCACCCCTCCACTTT. Its protein is CASSFGQGGSPLHF. The entire variable domain, with the rest obtained from reference TRBV5-1 and TRBJ1-6, is as follows: KAGVTQTPRYLIKTRGQQVTLSCSPISGHRSVSWYQQTPGQGLQFLFEYFSETQRNKGNFPGRFSGRQFSNSRSEMNVSTLELGDSALYLCASSFGQGGSPLHFGNGTRLTVT.

CDR3 sequence reads: CAWRPLGGPDTQYF. CDR3 DNA sequence: TGTGCCTGGAGACCCCTAGGAGGGCCAGATACGCAGTATTTT. This sequence joins TRBV30 and TRBJ2-3, with D perhaps matching TRBD2 (6 bases). Germline CDR1 GTSNPN, CDR2 SVGIG (reference sequence). V was trimmed by 3 bases and J by 4 bases, leaving 14 bases between them. The CDR3 sequence is 14 residues long.

CDR3 loop: CASSLAPGAAGELFF. The CDR3 nucleotides are TGTGCCAGCAGCTTAGCCCCGGGGGCAGCCGGGGAGCTGTTTTTT. V and J are TRBV7-9 and TRBJ2-2; D assignment may be TRBD1 or TRBD2 (6 bases each). The V and J ends lost 0 bases and 6 bases respectively, with 11 bases between them. The CDR3 totals 15 residues. CDR1 is SEHNR and CDR2 is FQNEAQ in the germline V gene (reference sequence).

This rearrangement joins TRBV19 to TRBJ2-5, with TRBD1 identical over 8 bases. Germline CDR1 reads LNHDA; CDR2 reads SQIVND (reference sequence). V gave up 5 bases and J gave up 3 bases; unmatched junction bases: 8. The CDR3 is 15 residues long. In DNA, the CDR3 is TGTGCCAGTAGTTCCCCCCCGACAGGGGAAGAGACCCAGTACTTC. Translated: CASSSPPTGEETQYF.

The gene calls are TRBV10-3 and TRBJ2-7; TRBD2 is a possible D gene (6 bases). Trimming removed 4 bases from V and 3 bases from J, with 22 bases in between. CDR3 size: 17 residues. Germline lookup yields CDR1 ENHRY and CDR2 SYGVKD. The CDR3 DNA follows: TGTGCCATCAGTGGGTCCCGAGGGGCGGAGGGGCTCTACGAGCAGTACTTC. Translation gives CAISGSRGAEGLYEQYF.

The J gene is TRBJ2-1, the V gene TRBV5-4, with D perhaps TRBD1 or TRBD2 (5 bases each). Trimming shortened V by 0 bases and J by 3 bases, and 7 bases separated the two germline ends. This CDR3 has 14 amino acids. Germline CDR1 is SGHNT and CDR2 is YYREEE (reference sequence). CDR3 sequence (DNA): TGTGCCAGCAGCTTGGAGGGGAGCTACAATGAGCAGTTCTTC. Translation gives CASSLEGSYNEQFF.

The gene calls are TRBV9 and TRBJ1-1; D is unresolved. CDR1 is SGDLS, CDR2 YYNGEE, per germline. This CDR3 comprises 14 residues. V gave up 0 bases and J gave up 4 bases, with 10 bases separating them. CDR3 region: CASSVGARSTEAFF. CDR3 DNA: TGTGCCAGCAGCGTAGGGGCAAGGAGCACTGAAGCTTTCTTT.

The chain has TRBV2 and TRBJ2-7; 11 nucleotides agree with TRBD2. This CDR3 is built from 15 residues. The junction had 10 bases not matched to a gene; V was cut back by 6 bases and J by 6 bases. Germline V CDR1 and CDR2: SNHLY, FYNNEI. The CDR3 loop reads CASSVLAGVSGEQYF. CDR3 DNA sequence: TGTGCCAGCAGCGTACTAGCGGGAGTTTCGGGCGAGCAGTACTTC.

Here the CDR3 reads CASSYSGGRALLVQYF. CDR3 in DNA: TGTGCCAGCAGTTACTCAGGGGGGAGGGCCCTACTAGTGCAGTACTTC. The J gene is TRBJ2-7, the V gene TRBV6-6; weak D call: TRBD2 (7 bases). The CDR3 sequence is 16 residues long. Trimming took off 0 bases at V and 9 bases at J, with 21 bases between the two ends. Per germline, CDR1 MNHNY and CDR2 SVGAGI (reference sequence).

The chain joins TRBV19 to TRBJ1-3; 7 bases are shared with TRBD1. The J segment lost 0 bases and the V segment lost 3 bases, leaving 11 bases of the junction unmatched. Germline values: CDR1 LNHDA, CDR2 SQIVND (reference sequence). The CDR3 extends over 18 amino acids. The CDR3 loop is CASSIRRPSGGSGNTIYF. For the CDR3, the DNA is TGTGCCAGTAGTATCAGAAGGCCCTCAGGGGGCTCTGGAAACACCATATATTTT.

V and J are TRBV6-1 and TRBJ2-1, with 10 bases lining up with TRBD1. Trimming took 6 bases from V and 4 from J; bases not matched to a gene: 6. Per germline, CDR1 MNHNS and CDR2 SASEGT. The CDR3 runs 15 residues. DNA for the CDR3: TGTGCCAGCAGAGGGGACAGGGGTAGGTACAATGAGCAGTTCTTC. It specifies CASRGDRGRYNEQFF.

This rearrangement joins TRBV12-2 to TRBJ2-7; the tabulated D call, TRBD1, remains unverified against the DNA. TRBV12-2 is deemed a pseudogene. The CDR3 spans 13 residues. CDR3 amino acids: CASRSTDRGILDF. The CDR3 DNA follows: TGTGCAAGTCGCTCCACGGACAGGGGGATCCTGGACTTC.

The chain recombines TRBV7-9 with TRBJ1-1; D unclear. The CDR3 runs to 14 residues. Germline CDR1 SEHNR, CDR2 FQNEAQ (reference sequence). V lost 5 bases, J lost 3 bases, and 13 bases lay in between. CDR3 DNA sequence: TGTGCCAGCAGCACCGACTCAGTGCACACTGAAGCTTTCTTT. This codes for CASSTDSVHTEAFF.

The rearrangement links TRBV7-9 to TRBJ2-7; D unclear. The germline V gene has CDR1 SEHNR and CDR2 FQNEAQ (reference sequence). Trimming pared 0 bases from V and 11 bases from J, leaving 8 bases between. There are 11 residues in the CDR3. This CDR3 reads CASSLAGMEYF. The DNA for the CDR3 is TGTGCCAGCAGCTTAGCGGGTATGGAGTACTTC.

The chain couples TRBV5-1 to TRBJ1-1; D ambiguous. The germline gives CDR1 SGHRS, CDR2 YFSETQ. This CDR3 region has 14 residues. Trimming cost V 4 bases and J 5 bases, with 15 bases left between them. CDR3: CASSTLPPGTEAFF. Here the CDR3 DNA reads TGCGCCAGCAGCACACTTCCCCCGGGGACTGAAGCTTTCTTT. The complete variable domain, with remaining parts taken from reference TRBV5-1 and TRBJ1-1, reads KAGVTQTPRYLIKTRGQQVTLSCSPISGHRSVSWYQQTPGQGLQFLFEYFSETQRNKGNFPGRFSGRQFSNSRSEMNVSTLELGDSALYLCASSTLPPGTEAFFGQGTRLTVV.

This rearrangement joins TRBV19 to TRBJ1-2, with 7 nucleotides matching TRBD1. V was pared by 7 bases and J by 3 bases, with 11 bases of the junction left unmatched. The CDR3 spans 15 residues. Germline CDR1 and CDR2: LNHDA and SQIVND (reference sequence). CDR3 nucleotides: TGTGCCAGTATGCCTCACAGACAGGGTGACTATGGCTACACCTTC. It translates to CASMPHRQGDYGYTF.

The chain is built from TRBV5-1 and TRBJ1-6; 7 bases are a match to TRBD1. From germline, CDR1 is SGHRS and CDR2 YFSETQ. V lost 0 bases to trimming and J lost 5 bases; unmatched junction nucleotides: 2. The CDR3 runs to 15 residues. CDR3 residues: CASSLGGTDNSPLHF. The CDR3 DNA reads TGCGCCAGCAGCTTGGGAGGGACAGATAATTCACCCCTCCACTTT.

The V and J genes are TRBV11-1 and TRBJ1-2; 7 nucleotides agree with TRBD1. The CDR3 sequence is 13 residues long. Unmatched junction bases numbered 8, after V lost 5 bases and J lost 8 bases. The germline V gene has CDR1 SGHAT and CDR2 FQDESV (reference sequence). This chain's CDR3 is CASSPTGDGGYTF. The CDR3 bases are TGTGCCAGCAGCCCCACAGGGGACGGGGGCTACACCTTC. Filled out from reference TRBV11-1 and TRBJ1-2, the complete variable domain reads EAEVAQSPRYKITEKSQAVAFWCDPISGHATLYWYRQILGQGPELLVQFQDESVVDDSQLPKDRFSAERLKGVDSTLKIQPAELGDSAMYLCASSPTGDGGYTFGSGTRLTVV.

This clone was recorded once. V is TRBV5-6 and J is TRBJ2-7; 7 nucleotides align to TRBD1. With V trimmed by 2 bases and J by 6 bases, 8 bases remained unmatched. The germline CDR1 and CDR2 sequences are SGHDT and YYEEEE. CDR3 length: 14 residues. The CDR3 coding sequence is TGTGCCAGCAGCTTTCGGACAGGCTTGGGCGAGCAGTACTTC. Translation: CASSFRTGLGEQYF.

The chain links TRBV28 to TRBJ1-1; TRBD1 might be the D (6 bases). The length of the CDR3 is 15 residues. Germline CDR1 reads MDHEN; CDR2 reads SYDVKM. The V and J ends lost 3 bases and 4 bases respectively, with 15 bases between them. The CDR3 protein is CASSLGGAGGTEAFF. The CDR3 nucleotides are TGTGCCAGCAGTTTGGGGGGGGCCGGAGGCACTGAAGCTTTCTTT.

This clone has a single count. The chain couples TRBV27 to TRBJ2-7; maybe TRBD2 (6 bases). This CDR3 is 13 amino acids long. V was shortened by 4 bases and J by 13 bases, with 20 bases between the two germline ends. CDR1 and CDR2 from the germline V gene are MNHEY and SMNVEV (reference sequence). CDR3 in DNA: TGTGCCAGCAGTTGGGACTCGTTTGATCTAAAATACTTC. Amino acid sequence: CASSWDSFDLKYF.

The chain recombines TRBV27 with TRBJ2-7, with D tentatively TRBD1 or TRBD2 (5 bases each). Looked up from germline, CDR1 is MNHEY and CDR2 is SMNVEV (reference sequence). The ends were cut back, 5 bases at V and 5 bases at J, with 13 bases in the middle. This CDR3 spans 13 amino acids. CDR3 in amino acids: CASSQTGAHEQYF. The CDR3, as DNA: TGTGCCAGCAGTCAAACCGGGGCCCACGAGCAGTACTTC.

The chain joins TRBV5-6 to TRBJ1-1, with 7 bases that match TRBD1. Germline-derived CDR1 and CDR2 are SGHDT and YYEEEE. The CDR3 is 19 amino acids. V was clipped by 0 bases and J by 0 bases; unmatched bases: 14. The CDR3 loop reads CASSLELPQGKVMNTEAFF. In nucleotides, the CDR3 is TGTGCCAGCAGCTTGGAACTACCACAGGGGAAAGTCATGAACACTGAAGCTTTCTTT.

The genes are TRBV29-1 and TRBJ1-1, with D unresolved. Trimming took 4 bases from V and 6 from J, leaving 15 bases between them. CDR1 is SQVTM and CDR2 is ANQGSEA in the germline V gene. This CDR3 contains 13 residues. Written as DNA, the CDR3 is TGCAGCGTTGTTTTGAGGATGACTCCTGAAGCTTTCTTT. This encodes CSVVLRMTPEAFF.